The entry below gives a single T cell receptor beta chain sequence along with its context. This record belongs to a study of patients and donors after allogeneic stem cell transplantation. CDR3 length: 13 residues. In germline, CDR1 is SGHVS, CDR2 FQNEAQ. Trimming removed 7 bases at V and 1 base at J, with 10 bases between. TCRdb re-analysed the RT-PCR reads in MiXCR, keeping a single row per CDR3 protein. Of 150,000 to 250,000 distinct CDR3 sequences in the sample, around two fifths were seen once. Sample: blood, either unsorted or a sorted T cell fraction (not recorded which). The rearrangement uses TRBV7-8 and TRBJ1-1; D gene ambiguous. This receptor was obtained from a human donor who was either an allogeneic HSCT recipient or a stem cell or donor lymphocyte infusion donor (not recorded which). It is not recorded whose cells these are; they may come from a transplant donor. CDR3 in amino acids: CASTTVGNTEAFF. Here the CDR3 DNA reads TGTGCCAGCACGACGGTGGGGAACACTGAAGCTTTCTTT.